This TCR beta chain was captured in a study of T cells in Graves' hyperthyroidism and ophthalmopathy. Study background: Blood from the periphery was taken at initial diagnosis, before any treatment. Whole-study results and caveats: Before onset, ophthalmopathy was predicted by the model a median around 6.2 months earlier.

This clonotype was seen a handful of times. The antigen is undetermined. There were TCR beta CDR3 regions amplified from RNA transcripts. The TCR CDR3 first-round RT-PCR relied on the HTBI primer set. A single record per CDR3 protein comes from TCRdb applying MiXCR to the multiplex PCR reads. Among 550,000 to 650,000 distinct CDR3 sequences listed, about 14% were seen once. The hyperthyroidism patients had all been newly diagnosed, and their disease duration was under 2 months. Their ages ranged from 18 to 65 years. Any patient presenting with uncontrolled infection, other autoimmune disease, pregnancy or lactation was left out. The sequencing input was blood. The origin of this receptor is a woman between 25 and 40 years old with Graves' hyperthyroidism that later progressed to Graves' ophthalmopathy.

CDR3 DNA sequence: TGTGCCAGCAGCTTAGTGGGGGGCGAATACGAGCAGTACTTC. Amino acid sequence: CASSLVGGEYEQYF. The gene calls are TRBV7-2 and TRBJ2-7; D is perhaps TRBD1 or TRBD2 (6 bases each). CDR1 and CDR2 from the germline V gene are SGHTA and FQGNSA. V was pared by 1 base and J by 4 bases, with 11 bases between. CDR3 length: 14 residues.